This TCR beta chain was recorded in a study of T cell repertoires in cytomegalovirus infection. Background on the study: Epitope selection comprised recently identified HLA-C-restricted CMV epitopes and well-studied HLA-B-restricted CMV epitopes. Matching HLA type and CMV infection were both indicated by public TCR beta signatures.

CDR3 length equals 18 residues. Looked up from germline, CDR1 is MNHEY and CDR2 is SMNVEV (reference sequence). The V end lost 1 base, the J end lost 0 bases, and 17 bases lay between the germline ends. TCRdb passed the reads through MiXCR, listing each CDR3 protein once. The profile shows approximately 110,000 distinct CDR3 sequences, roughly 30% of them singletons. Broader study findings: Cumulative frequency of public TCR beta families picked out carriers of CMV plus the relevant HLA. HLA-C-restricted CMV clonotypes gave the most frequent clonotype in two of eight donors.

In the case of this clonotype: Its antigen is as yet unknown.

The chain employs TRBV27 and TRBJ2-3; no clear D. This specimen was CD8+ T cells from cultured PBMCs, taken from culture after CMV antigen stimulation. The source is a human donor in good health (CMV status not recorded). Some clones in this sample may be carry-over from other donors' samples. The CDR3 DNA is TGTGCCAGCAGTTTATTGTCCAGGTTGGTCGTTAGCACAGATACGCAGTATTTT. This gives the protein CASSLLSRLVVSTDTQYF.